The clone carrying this T cell receptor beta chain was recorded many times. Its antigen is as yet unknown. The data derive from a study of T cells in Graves' hyperthyroidism and ophthalmopathy. At the level of the study: Initial diagnosis, before any treatment, was when peripheral blood was collected. Study-wide points: By a 13 V-J model, ophthalmopathy was set apart from stable hyperthyroidism.

TCR beta CDR3 regions were amplified from RNA. The study used the HTBI primer set for a first-round RT-PCR of the TCR CDR3. One entry per CDR3 protein results from TCRdb running MiXCR on the multiplex PCR reads. The repertoire consists of 310,000 or so distinct CDR3 sequences, with approximately 17% occurring once and the leading ten covering around 58%. In making diagnoses, clinical symptoms, serum thyroxine and TRAb, thyroid ultrasound and orbital computed tomography were all used. In germline, CDR1 is MDHEN, CDR2 SYDVKM. CDR3 length: 14 amino acids. With 8 bases removed from V and 5 bases from J, the gap between germline ends came to 17 bases.

J is TRBJ2-3 and V is TRBV28, with D hard to call. The source material was blood. The sequence derives from a woman aged 60-75 years with Graves' ophthalmopathy. The CDR3 sequence: CASRLGAAVDTQYF. The CDR3 coding sequence is TGTGCCAGCCGGCTCGGCGCCGCCGTAGATACGCAGTATTTT.